This TCR beta chain was found in a study of cytomegalovirus exposure and HLA in healthy donors. Assay used: immunoSEQ multiplex PCR; TCRdb lists only in-frame clones, some missing. The sample carries over 200,000 clones, around 88% recorded once. Germline trimming cut 4 bases from V and 8 bases from J; bases unmatched to any gene: 14. Germline V gives CDR1 MDHEN, CDR2 SYDVKM. CDR3 length: 17 residues. The genes are TRBV28 and TRBJ1-4, with TRBD1 matching over 9 bases. The sequence derives from a young woman in good health and CMV-seronegative. The sample taken for sequencing was PBMCs. This chain's CDR3 is CASSSTYRDREGEKLFF. Here the CDR3 DNA reads TGTGCCAGCAGTTCGACTTACCGGGACAGGGAGGGGGAAAAACTGTTTTTT.